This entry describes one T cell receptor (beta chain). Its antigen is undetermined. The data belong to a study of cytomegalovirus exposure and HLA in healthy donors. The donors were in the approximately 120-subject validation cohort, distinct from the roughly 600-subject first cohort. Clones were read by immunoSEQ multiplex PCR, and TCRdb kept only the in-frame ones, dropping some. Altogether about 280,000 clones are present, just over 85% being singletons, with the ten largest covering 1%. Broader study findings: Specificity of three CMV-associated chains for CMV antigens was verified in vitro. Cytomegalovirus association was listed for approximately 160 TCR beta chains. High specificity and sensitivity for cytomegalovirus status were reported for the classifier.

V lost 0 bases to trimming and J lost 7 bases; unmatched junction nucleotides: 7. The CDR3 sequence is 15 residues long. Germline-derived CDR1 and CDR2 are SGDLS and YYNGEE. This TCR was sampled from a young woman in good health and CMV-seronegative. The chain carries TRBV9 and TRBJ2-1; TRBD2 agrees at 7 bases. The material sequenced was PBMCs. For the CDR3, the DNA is TGTGCCAGCAGCGTAGAGGGACTACCTAGAAATGAGCAGTTCTTC. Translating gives CASSVEGLPRNEQFF.